This T cell receptor (beta chain) emerged from a study of blood T cell repertoires in COVID-19. The CDR3 runs 14 residues. The V gene's germline CDR1 is SGHNT and CDR2 YENEEA. The V segment lost 5 bases and the J segment 2 bases; nucleotides outside the gene matches: 4. Assay used: immunoSEQ multiplex PCR; TCRdb lists only in-frame clones, some missing. The repertoire has 200,000 to 250,000 clones, almost 85% of them found once; the top ten carry around 2.5%. The chain is built from TRBV11-3 and TRBJ2-5; 8 bases line up with TRBD2. The TCR was taken from a woman in her seventies with COVID-19, enrolled during active disease. Sample: peripheral blood. CDR3 protein: CASSPGGDQETQYF. In DNA, the CDR3 is TGTGCCAGCAGCCCGGGGGGGGATCAAGAGACCCAGTACTTC.